Each of the 14 T cell receptor beta chains below was sequenced from the same sample in a study of response to subunit inactivated influenza vaccine. TCRdb passed the RT-PCR reads through MiXCR, listing each CDR3 protein once. Altogether around 760,000 distinct CDR3 sequences are present, approximately 15% being singletons, with the ten largest covering around 7%. The sample here was PBMCs from blood, taken about 14 days before vaccination. The receptors here all came from a man aged 50-59 years who received an inactivated influenza vaccine.

The table lists this clonotype with many counts. The gene calls are TRBV11-2 and TRBJ2-2, with D perhaps TRBD2 (6 bases). CDR1 SGHAT and CDR2 FQNNGV come from the germline V gene. CDR3 size: 17 residues. Trimming removed 7 bases from V and 0 bases from J, with 18 bases in between. CDR3 nucleotide sequence: TGTGCCAGCACCCCTCCCTCCGGGACTCCGAACACCGGGGAGCTGTTTTTT. Translating gives CASTPPSGTPNTGELFF.

This clonotype came up a few times. The chain carries TRBV10-3 and TRBJ2-2, with a tentative D call TRBD1 (6 bases). Germline V gene sequence: CDR1 ENHRY, CDR2 SYGVKD. The CDR3 length is 15 residues. V shed 4 bases and J shed 3 bases, with 12 bases lying between them. CDR3: CAISARDTYTGELFF. DNA for the CDR3: TGTGCCATCAGTGCCCGGGACACCTACACCGGGGAGCTGTTTTTT.

The V call is TRBV24-1, the J call TRBJ2-1, with D tentatively TRBD2 (6 bases). Between the trimmed V and J ends, which lost 3 bases and 4 bases, there was a span of 21 bases. The CDR3 sequence is 18 residues long. Germline V gene lookup returns CDR1 KGHDR and CDR2 SFDVKD. Here the CDR3 DNA reads TGTGCCACCAGTGATCCCCGAGGAAGGGGACTTGGATACAATGAGCAGTTCTTC. Protein: CATSDPRGRGLGYNEQFF.

The chain is built from TRBV28 and TRBJ1-5; D is ambiguous. The V gene's germline CDR1 is MDHEN and CDR2 SYDVKM. This CDR3 has 13 amino acids. V gave up 1 base and J gave up 5 bases, with 6 bases separating them. CDR3 DNA: TGTGCCAGCAGTTTATATGGGGATCAGCCCCAGCATTTT. As protein: CASSLYGDQPQHF.

CDR3 bases: TGTGCCAGCAGCGTGACCGAGTGGAGCTCTGGGGCCAACGTCCTGACTTTC. This encodes CASSVTEWSSGANVLTF. The chain joins TRBV9 to TRBJ2-6; D not certain. This CDR3 is 17 amino acids long. Germline V CDR1 and CDR2: SGDLS, YYNGEE. V was cut by 2 bases and J by 0 bases, with 12 bases left in between.

This clonotype was seen a few times. This rearrangement joins TRBV27 to TRBJ1-5; weak D call: TRBD1 (5 bases). Looked up from germline, CDR1 is MNHEY and CDR2 is SMNVEV (reference sequence). The length of the CDR3 is 14 residues. Trimming pared 6 bases from V and 3 bases from J, leaving 12 bases between. This CDR3 is CASRFQGDNQPQHF. CDR3 coding DNA: TGTGCCAGCAGATTCCAGGGTGACAATCAGCCCCAGCATTTT.

Details on this clonotype: A read error may be the cause here, since a much bigger clone is one base away. The V gene is TRBV3-1, the J gene TRBJ2-1, with 9 bases that match TRBD2. The ends lost 6 bases at V and 3 bases at J; junction bases unmatched: 3. Germline values: CDR1 LGHDT, CDR2 YNNKEL (reference sequence). The length of the CDR3 is 14 residues. CDR3 region: CASRSTSGYNEQFF. The CDR3 DNA reads as TGTGCCAGCAGATCGACTAGCGGCTACAATGAGCAGTTCTTC.

In this sample, this clonotype turned up many times. This chain connects TRBV7-2 to TRBJ2-1; TRBD1 matches at 9 bases. This CDR3 is built from 16 residues. Germline CDR1 and CDR2: SGHTA and FQGNSA. J was trimmed by 8 bases and V by 0 bases; bases with no gene match: 8. The CDR3 DNA is TGTGCCAGCAGCTTAGCGCAGGGACAGGGCCCCCATGAGCAGTTCTTC. The encoded protein is CASSLAQGQGPHEQFF.

This clonotype was observed a few times. The chain uses TRBV12-3 or TRBV12-4 and TRBJ2-7; D not certain. The CDR3 spans 12 residues. V was clipped by 1 base and J by 5 bases, with 6 bases between them. In DNA, the CDR3 is TGTGCCAGCAGTTTAGTGCGAGACGAGCAGTACTTC. Translation gives CASSLVRDEQYF.

V is TRBV7-2 and J is TRBJ2-7, with 13 positions matching TRBD2. With 2 bases clipped from V and 6 bases from J, the junction kept 7 bases outside the gene matches. This CDR3 has 16 residues. In germline, CDR1 is SGHTA, CDR2 FQGNSA. CDR3 protein: CASSLNLLAGGREQYF. In nucleotides, the CDR3 is TGTGCCAGCAGCTTAAACCTACTAGCGGGAGGGCGCGAGCAGTACTTC.

The chain recombines TRBV18 with TRBJ2-5, with D maybe TRBD2 (5 bases). The CDR3 length is 13 residues. Trimming cost V 7 bases and J 2 bases, with 11 bases left between them. Germline CDR1 is KGHSH and CDR2 is LQKENI. The CDR3 sequence: CASLLARQETQYF. In DNA, the CDR3 is TGTGCCAGCTTATTAGCGCGACAAGAGACCCAGTACTTC.

The chain recombines TRBV4-3 with TRBJ1-1, with D perhaps TRBD1 (5 bases). From germline, CDR1 is LGHNA and CDR2 YSLEER. This CDR3 has 16 residues. The germline V and J ends were trimmed by 0 bases and 1 base, with 12 bases remaining between them. CDR3 sequence reads: CASSQDWGWGNTEAFF. The CDR3 region has the DNA TGCGCCAGCAGCCAAGATTGGGGGTGGGGGAACACTGAAGCTTTCTTT.

This clonotype was counted only a few times. The chain employs TRBV4-2 and TRBJ1-6, with D unresolved. The CDR3 spans 15 residues. V lost 0 bases to trimming and J lost 10 bases, with 13 bases between them. From germline, CDR1 is LGHNA and CDR2 YNFKEQ. The CDR3 nucleotides are TGTGCCAGCAGCCAAGATAGGCGTGGGAGGTCACCCCTCCACTTT. Protein sequence: CASSQDRRGRSPLHF.

DNA of the CDR3: TGTGCCAGCACCAACACAGATACGCAGTATTTT. This translates into CASTNTDTQYF. The gene calls are TRBV4-2 and TRBJ2-3; D gene unclear. The CDR3 extends over 11 amino acids. Germline assignment: CDR1 LGHNA and CDR2 YNFKEQ. V dropped 7 bases and J dropped 2 bases, with 4 bases sitting between them.